This T cell receptor (beta chain) was sequenced for a study of blood T cells in healthy people across ages. Study-level results: Roughly linearly, TCR beta diversity per million T cells fell as age increased. A greater number of naive CD4+ cells and higher diversity distinguished long-lived donors from aged donors.

This clonotype was recorded at least ten times. Its antigen is not identified. This CDR3 region has 9 residues. Germline values: CDR1 SGHVS, CDR2 FQNEAQ. Trimming left V 11 bases short and J 5 bases short, with 6 bases between. Using a J-beta primer mix together with a sample-barcoded 5' primer, a second PCR was run for about 7 to 12 cycles. Every molecule of cDNA carried a tag from a template-switch adaptor with 12 random nucleotides. TCRdb ran MiXCR on the 5' RACE reads and lists one entry per CDR3 protein. The profile shows hundreds of thousands of distinct CDR3 sequences, over 40% of them singletons.

The receptor comes from a woman aged 80 or over in good health. The specimen sequenced was blood. The rearrangement links TRBV7-8 to TRBJ2-5; D is uncertain. The CDR3 reads CASEETQYF. The CDR3 region has the DNA TGTGCCTCAGAGGAGACCCAGTACTTC. Full variable domain (outside the CDR3, taken from reference TRBV7-8 and TRBJ2-5): GAGVSQSPRYKVAKRGQDVALRCDPISGHVSLFWYQQALGQGPEFLTYFQNEAQLDKSGLPSDRFFAERPEGSVSTLKIQRTQQEDSAVYLCASEETQYFGPGTRLLVL.